These 27 T cell receptor beta chains originate from one sample sequenced in a study of Ad26.COV2.S vaccination and SARS-CoV-2 variants (dated by TCRdb to the early 2020s). What the treatment or condition label conveys for this sample: over 15 received Ad26.COV2.S at low or high dose, single or two shots; roughly five received placebo; per-sample allocation not given. Repertoires of vaccine and placebo recipients were sequenced from samples collected on day 63 after the first injection. Library creation used the immunoSEQ multiplex PCR assay. As stored in TCRdb, this immuneACCESS dataset retains in-frame rearrangements with V and J assigned. A fraction of the clones does not appear; measured against another copy, unresolved V genes explain less than half of the discrepancy, and the remainder lacks a known reason. The sample contains roughly 420,000 clones, 85% to 90% of them found a single time. The ten largest account for 2.5% of the sample.

This specimen was peripheral blood, taken in a trial of Ad26.COV2.S vaccine versus placebo. All receptors derive from a person aged 18-60 years who received the Ad26.COV2.S COVID-19 vaccine or a placebo.

This clone was detected a few times. This chain joins TRBV3-1 (or the pseudogene TRBV3-2) and TRBJ1-2; D not certain. The CDR3 sequence is 15 residues long. CDR1 is LGHDT and CDR2 is YNNKEL in the germline V gene (reference sequence). V lost 4 bases and J 3 bases, leaving 15 bases between the germline ends. CDR3 region: CASSPRNRGDYGYTF. The CDR3 nucleotides read TGTGCCAGCAGCCCCCGGAACCGCGGGGACTATGGCTACACCTTC.

This sequence joins TRBV5-4 and TRBJ1-1; a weak D match, TRBD1 (5 bases). CDR1 is SGHNT, CDR2 YYREEE, per germline (reference sequence). Trimming stripped 5 bases from V and 2 bases from J, with 13 bases between. The CDR3 totals 14 residues. The CDR3 DNA sequence: TGTGCCAGCAGGACCGGGGGGATTAACACTGAAGCTTTCTTT. This encodes CASRTGGINTEAFF. The full variable domain, completed using reference TRBV5-4 and TRBJ1-1, is ETGVTQSPTHLIKTRGQQVTLRCSSQSGHNTVSWYQQALGQGPQFIFQYYREEENGRGNFPPRFSGLQFPNYSSELNVNALELDDSALYLCASRTGGINTEAFFGQGTRLTVV.

The V call is TRBV9, the J call TRBJ1-5, with 7 nucleotides matching TRBD1. The V and J ends lost 1 base and 7 bases, in that order; junction bases with no gene match: 8. The CDR3 covers 15 residues. Germline V lookup: CDR1 SGDLS, CDR2 YYNGEE. The CDR3 region has the DNA TGTGCCAGCAGCGTACAGGGGGACCCGATACAGCCCCAGCATTTT. The encoded protein is CASSVQGDPIQPQHF.

The chain has TRBV7-2 and TRBJ2-1; 11 bases map to TRBD2. The germline CDR1 and CDR2 sequences are SGHTA and FQGNSA. The junction had 7 bases not matched to a gene; V was cut back by 3 bases and J by 9 bases. The CDR3 runs to 15 residues. CDR3 bases: TGTGCCAGCAGCTTTCTGGGACTAGCGGTCCCTGAGCAGTTCTTC. The encoded protein is CASSFLGLAVPEQFF.

This sequence joins TRBV2 and TRBJ1-5; D gene unclear. Germline values: CDR1 SNHLY, CDR2 FYNNEI. Trimming left V 5 bases short and J 3 bases short, with 8 bases between. The CDR3 has 13 residues. CDR3 coding DNA: TGTGCCAGCAGTTTCTGGGCCAATCAGCCCCAGCATTTT. Translating gives CASSFWANQPQHF.

V is TRBV7-3 and J is TRBJ2-1; the D call may be TRBD1 or TRBD2 (6 bases each). V lost 5 bases and J lost 7, with 12 bases in between. The CDR3 is 13 residues long. Germline CDR1 and CDR2: SGHTA and FQGTGA. The CDR3 here is CASSRGGSNEQFF. CDR3 nucleotides: TGTGCCAGCAGCAGAGGGGGGTCAAATGAGCAGTTCTTC.

The CDR3 loop reads CASSLTDASYEQYF. CDR3 bases: TGTGCCAGCAGCTTAACGGACGCGTCCTACGAGCAGTACTTC. V usage is TRBV7-3 and J usage is TRBJ2-7; D gene unclear. CDR1 is SGHTA and CDR2 is FQGTGA in the germline V gene. The CDR3 consists of 14 residues. The germline V and J ends were trimmed by 0 bases and 1 base, with 7 bases remaining between them.

J is TRBJ1-2 and V is TRBV7-9; D gene unclear. Trimming took 4 bases from V and 7 from J, leaving 19 bases between them. The germline CDR1 and CDR2 sequences are SEHNR and FQNEAQ (reference sequence). CDR3 length: 15 amino acids. DNA for the CDR3: TGTGCCAGCAGCTCAAGCGCGAGGAGGGTCTCTGGCTACACCTTC. This gives the protein CASSSSARRVSGYTF.

In its sample, this clone was seen once. J is TRBJ2-3 and V is TRBV28; 10 bases are shared with TRBD2. V dropped 5 bases and J dropped 3; count of bases not matched to a gene: 11. The CDR3 is 17 residues long. The germline gives CDR1 MDHEN, CDR2 SYDVKM. This CDR3 reads CASSLTSSGGHTDTQYF. CDR3 sequence (DNA): TGTGCCAGCAGTCTGACCTCTAGCGGGGGCCATACAGATACGCAGTATTTT.

The J gene is TRBJ1-1, the V gene TRBV27; D is perhaps TRBD1 (5 bases). V dropped 3 bases and J dropped 4 bases, with 9 bases sitting between them. Germline CDR1 and CDR2: MNHEY and SMNVEV (reference sequence). The CDR3 is 13 amino acids. Here the CDR3 reads CASSFGGATEAFF. CDR3 in DNA: TGTGCCAGCAGTTTTGGTGGGGCCACTGAAGCTTTCTTT.

V gene TRBV7-2 combines with J gene TRBJ2-7; TRBD1 matches 8 bases. V shed 2 bases and J 4 bases; nucleotides not matched to a gene: 13. This CDR3 is 17 amino acids long. Germline assignment: CDR1 SGHTA and CDR2 FQGNSA. The CDR3 DNA sequence: TGTGCCAGCAGCTTAACTATTAGCGGCAGGGGGCTGTACGAGCAGTACTTC. Protein sequence: CASSLTISGRGLYEQYF.

The chain links TRBV7-7 to TRBJ2-2; 14 nucleotides match TRBD2. The CDR3 consists of 17 residues. V lost 5 bases to trimming and J lost 7 bases; unmatched junction nucleotides: 9. The germline V gene has CDR1 SSHAT and CDR2 FNYEAQ (reference sequence). The CDR3 bases are TGTGCCAGCAGCCCCGGGACTAGCGGGGGTTCTCGCGGGGAGCTGTTTTTT. Its translation is CASSPGTSGGSRGELFF. The full variable domain, rest sourced from reference TRBV7-7 and TRBJ2-2, is GAGVSQSPRYKVTKRGQDVTLRCDPISSHATLYWYQQALGQGPEFLTYFNYEAQPDKSGLPSDRFSAERPEGSISTLTIQRTEQRDSAMYRCASSPGTSGGSRGELFFGEGSRLTVL.

This chain joins TRBV7-9 and TRBJ2-5, with D uncertain. The CDR3 contains 12 residues. Germline CDR1 reads SEHNR; CDR2 reads FQNEAQ (reference sequence). Trimming removed 2 bases at V and 4 bases at J, with 5 bases between. The CDR3 sequence: CASSLMIETQYF. CDR3 DNA sequence: TGTGCCAGCAGCTTAATGATAGAGACCCAGTACTTC. Based on the CDR3 plus reference TRBV7-9 and TRBJ2-5, the full variable domain is DTGVSQNPRHKITKRGQNVTFRCDPISEHNRLYWYRQTLGQGPEFLTYFQNEAQLEKSRLLSDRFSAERPKGSFSTLEIQRTEQGDSAMYLCASSLMIETQYFGPGTRLLVL.

The V gene is TRBV20-1, the J gene TRBJ1-2; D gene uncertain. The CDR3 consists of 14 residues. Germline-derived CDR1 and CDR2 are DFQATT and SNEGSKA (reference sequence). The V and J ends lost 3 bases and 4 bases respectively, with 15 bases between them. This chain's CDR3 is CSASEGIGGYGYTF. DNA for the CDR3: TGCAGTGCTAGTGAAGGTATAGGAGGCTATGGCTACACCTTC.

This chain joins TRBV7-2 and TRBJ1-2; 10 nucleotides agree with TRBD1. Per the germline V gene, CDR1 is SGHTA and CDR2 is FQGNSA. The CDR3 is 15 residues long. With 3 bases clipped from V and 4 bases from J, the junction kept 5 bases outside the gene matches. CDR3 sequence (DNA): TGTGCCAGCAGCTTCAAGACAGGGGGCCTCTATGGCTACACCTTC. This codes for CASSFKTGGLYGYTF.

A note on this clone: Other nucleotide sequences from this sample produce the same CDR3. The chain is built from TRBV18 and TRBJ2-3; 9 bases align to TRBD2. CDR3 size: 14 residues. Germline V gene sequence: CDR1 KGHSH, CDR2 LQKENI. Losses at the gene ends were 0 bases for V and 5 bases for J; bases not matched to a gene: 0. In DNA form, the CDR3 reads TGTGCCAGCTCACCACCACTAGCGGGAGATACGCAGTATTTT. Protein: CASSPPLAGDTQYF.

The genes are TRBV20-1 and TRBJ2-7; D unclear. The germline V gene has CDR1 DFQATT and CDR2 SNEGSKA (reference sequence). This CDR3 contains 9 residues. Between the trimmed V and J ends, which lost 3 bases and 5 bases, there was a span of 2 bases. CDR3: CSASDEQYF. CDR3 nucleotide sequence: TGCAGTGCTAGTGACGAGCAGTACTTC.

This clone appeared a few times. The J gene is TRBJ1-3, the V gene TRBV6-2 or TRBV6-3, with D uncertain. CDR1 and CDR2 from the germline V gene are MNHEY and SVGEGT. The CDR3 has 15 amino acids. Trimming took 2 bases from V and 6 from J, leaving 14 bases between them. CDR3 DNA: TGTGCCAGCAGTTACCGAGAACCGCCGGTAAACACCATATATTTT. Its translation is CASSYREPPVNTIYF.

The chain employs TRBV5-1 and TRBJ2-5; D uncertain. Germline loops: CDR1 SGHRS, CDR2 YFSETQ. Deletions cut 4 bases from V and 0 bases from J, with 4 bases between. The CDR3 is 12 residues long. The CDR3 is CASSIDQETQYF. In DNA, the CDR3 is TGCGCCAGCAGCATAGACCAAGAGACCCAGTACTTC.

This sequence joins TRBV30 and TRBJ2-1; 10 positions match TRBD1. The CDR3 is 16 residues long. Germline V CDR1 and CDR2: GTSNPN, SVGIG (reference sequence). V dropped 4 bases and J dropped 4; count of bases not matched to a gene: 10. CDR3 nucleotides: TGTGCCTGGAAAGCTTTCGGGACAGGGGAATACAATGAGCAGTTCTTC. It is translated as CAWKAFGTGEYNEQFF.

The J gene is TRBJ2-1, the V gene TRBV4-1; TRBD1 agrees at 10 bases. Germline trimming cut 10 bases from V and 4 bases from J; bases unmatched to any gene: 7. The CDR3 covers 14 residues. Germline CDR1 is MGHRA and CDR2 is YSYEKL. The DNA for the CDR3 is TGCGCCATAAGTAGGGACAGGGGATACAATGAGCAGTTCTTC. Encoded protein: CAISRDRGYNEQFF.

This chain links TRBV7-3 with TRBJ2-3, with 7 bases lining up with TRBD2. In germline, CDR1 is SGHTA, CDR2 FQGTGA. This CDR3 region has 14 residues. Trimming at V came to 6 bases and at J to 4 bases, leaving 7 bases not matched to a gene. The CDR3 region has the DNA TGTGCCAGCAGGAGGACTAGTGATTCAGATACGCAGTATTTT. Protein: CASRRTSDSDTQYF. The full variable domain, with the rest looked up from reference TRBV7-3 and TRBJ2-3, is GAGVSQTPSNKVTEKGKYVELRCDPISGHTALYWYRQSLGQGPEFLIYFQGTGAADDSGLPNDRFFAVRPEGSVSTLKIQRTERGDSAVYLCASRRTSDSDTQYFGPGTRLTVL.

The chain combines TRBV2 with TRBJ1-1; no clear D gene. In germline, CDR1 is SNHLY, CDR2 FYNNEI. The V end was cut by 2 bases, the J end by 7 bases, with 8 bases between. The CDR3 extends over 12 amino acids. CDR3 protein: CASSELRFEAFF. The CDR3 coding sequence is TGTGCCAGCAGTGAATTGAGATTTGAAGCTTTCTTT.

The chain has TRBV7-2 and TRBJ2-2, with no clear D. This CDR3 has 14 amino acids. Germline V lookup: CDR1 SGHTA, CDR2 FQGNSA. Trimming cost V 2 bases and J 7 bases, with 11 bases left between them. The CDR3, as DNA: TGTGCCAGCAGCTTAAGGCGGTATGGCGGGGAGCTGTTTTTT. It yields the protein CASSLRRYGGELFF.

A single count supports this clone. The genes are TRBV12-3 or TRBV12-4 and TRBJ2-7; possibly TRBD1 for D (5 bases). V was cut by 6 bases and J by 4 bases, with 7 bases left in between. This CDR3 contains 11 residues. The DNA for the CDR3 is TGTGCCAGCAGGCACAGGTACGAGCAGTACTTC. This translates into CASRHRYEQYF.

This clone was detected only once. The chain couples TRBV4-2 to TRBJ2-5, with 7 bases identical to TRBD1. J was trimmed by 1 base and V by 4 bases; bases with no gene match: 15. CDR3 size: 18 residues. Per the germline V gene, CDR1 is LGHNA and CDR2 is YNFKEQ. The chain's CDR3 is CASSRAYEWDSSQETQYF. In DNA, the CDR3 is TGTGCCAGCAGCCGAGCATACGAATGGGACAGTTCCCAAGAGACCCAGTACTTC.

The chain recombines TRBV5-6 with TRBJ1-4, with D hard to call. Germline lookup yields CDR1 SGHDT and CDR2 YYEEEE. Trimming stripped 1 base from V and 0 bases from J, with 10 bases between. The CDR3 has 16 amino acids. The CDR3 reads CASSLTGSTTNEKLFF. Written as DNA, the CDR3 is TGTGCCAGCAGCTTGACGGGAAGTACAACTAATGAAAAACTGTTTTTT. The complete variable domain, with remaining parts taken from reference TRBV5-6 and TRBJ1-4, reads DAGVTQSPTHLIKTRGQQVTLRCSPKSGHDTVSWYQQALGQGPQFIFQYYEEEERQRGNFPDRFSGHQFPNYSSELNVNALLLGDSALYLCASSLTGSTTNEKLFFGSGTQLSVL.